This TCR beta chain derives from a study of CD8 T cells in ankylosing spondylitis. This clonotype was detected only a few times. Its antigen is not known. This CDR3 contains 16 residues. The V gene end was trimmed by 5 bases and the J gene end by 1 base; junction bases not matched to a gene: 9. Germline values: CDR1 DFQATT, CDR2 SNEGSKA (reference sequence). Quantitative 5'-RACE with molecular barcodes generated TCR beta libraries. TCRdb passed the 5' RACE reads through MiXCR, listing each CDR3 protein once. Altogether about 130,000 distinct CDR3 sequences are present, 9.3% being singletons, with the ten largest covering 3% to 4%. Study-level results: Apparently characteristic of ankylosing spondylitis blood was a TCR beta motif (about 8 highly homologous variants).

This chain links TRBV20-1 with TRBJ2-3, with TRBD2 matching 10 bases. The receptor was derived from a male donor with ankylosing spondylitis or in good health (not recorded which). The sequencing sample was made of blood, either unsorted or a sorted T cell fraction (not recorded which). The CDR3, as DNA: TGCAGTGCTGAAAGAGCGGGAGGGCCCGGCACAGATACGCAGTATTTT. It is translated as CSAERAGGPGTDTQYF.